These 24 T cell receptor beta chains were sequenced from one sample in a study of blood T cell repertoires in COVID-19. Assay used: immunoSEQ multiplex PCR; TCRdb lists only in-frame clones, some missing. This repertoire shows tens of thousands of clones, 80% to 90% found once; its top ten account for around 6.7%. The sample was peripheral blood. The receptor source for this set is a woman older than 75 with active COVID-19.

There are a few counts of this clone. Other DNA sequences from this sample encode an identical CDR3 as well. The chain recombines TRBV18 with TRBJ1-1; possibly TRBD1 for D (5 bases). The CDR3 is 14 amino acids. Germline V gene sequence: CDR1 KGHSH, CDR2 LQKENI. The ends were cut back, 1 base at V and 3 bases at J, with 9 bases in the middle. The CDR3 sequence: CASSPQGGDTEAFF. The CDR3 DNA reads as TGTGCCAGCTCACCACAGGGAGGGGACACTGAAGCTTTCTTT.

The CDR3 is CASSIKDRGGGYTF. The CDR3, as DNA: TGTGCCAGTAGTATAAAGGACAGGGGCGGTGGCTACACCTTC. V and J are TRBV19 and TRBJ1-2; 9 positions match TRBD1. Germline CDR1 is LNHDA and CDR2 is SQIVND (reference sequence). After removal of 2 bases from V and 7 bases from J, the junction contained 5 bases not matched to a gene. This CDR3 spans 14 amino acids. The full variable domain, in which reference TRBV19 and TRBJ1-2 provide the parts outside the CDR3, is DGGITQSPKYLFRKEGQNVTLSCEQNLNHDAMYWYRQDPGQGLRLIYYSQIVNDFQKGDIAEGYSVSREKKESFPLTVTSAQKNPTAFYLCASSIKDRGGGYTFGSGTRLTVV.

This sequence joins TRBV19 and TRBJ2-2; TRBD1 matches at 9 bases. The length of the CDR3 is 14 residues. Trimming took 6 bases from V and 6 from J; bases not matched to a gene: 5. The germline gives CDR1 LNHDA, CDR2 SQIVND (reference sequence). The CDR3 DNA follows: TGTGCCAGTAGAGGGACAGGGATAGCCGGGGAGCTGTTTTTT. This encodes CASRGTGIAGELFF.

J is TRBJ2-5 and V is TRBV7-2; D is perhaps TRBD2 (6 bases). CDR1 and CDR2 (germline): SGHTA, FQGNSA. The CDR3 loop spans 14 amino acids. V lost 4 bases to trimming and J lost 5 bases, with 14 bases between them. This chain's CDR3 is CASSSGAGGETQYF. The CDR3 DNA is TGTGCCAGCAGCTCCGGGGCAGGAGGGGAGACCCAGTACTTC.

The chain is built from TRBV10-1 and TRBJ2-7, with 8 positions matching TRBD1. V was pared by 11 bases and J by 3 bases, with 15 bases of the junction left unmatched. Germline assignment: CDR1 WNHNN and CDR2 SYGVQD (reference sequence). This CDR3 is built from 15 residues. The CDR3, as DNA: TGCGCCCAGCTGGCAGGGGGCCTCGGCCTCTACGAGCAGTACTTC. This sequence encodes CAQLAGGLGLYEQYF.

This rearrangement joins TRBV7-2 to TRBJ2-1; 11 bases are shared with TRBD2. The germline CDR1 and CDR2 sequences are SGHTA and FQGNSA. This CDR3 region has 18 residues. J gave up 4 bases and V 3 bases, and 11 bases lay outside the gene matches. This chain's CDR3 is CASSFRLGLADDYNEQFF. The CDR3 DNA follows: TGTGCCAGCAGCTTCAGACTGGGACTAGCGGATGATTACAATGAGCAGTTCTTC.

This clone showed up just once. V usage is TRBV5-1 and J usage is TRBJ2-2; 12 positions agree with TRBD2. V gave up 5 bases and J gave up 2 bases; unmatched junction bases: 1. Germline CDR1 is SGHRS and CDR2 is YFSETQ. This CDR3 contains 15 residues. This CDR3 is CASRLAGGNTGELFF. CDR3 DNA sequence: TGCGCCAGCAGACTAGCGGGAGGTAACACCGGGGAGCTGTTTTTT.

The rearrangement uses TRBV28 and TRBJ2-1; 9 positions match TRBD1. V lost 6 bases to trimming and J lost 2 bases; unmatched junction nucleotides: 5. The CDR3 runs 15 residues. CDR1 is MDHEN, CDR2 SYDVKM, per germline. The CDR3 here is CASRITGGTYNEQFF. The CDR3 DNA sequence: TGTGCCAGCAGAATTACAGGGGGCACCTACAATGAGCAGTTCTTC.

The CDR3 DNA reads as TGCGCCAGCAGCGGCCCCAGATCCGTGAGCGGGAGGAACTCCTACGAGCAGTACTTC. It yields the protein CASSGPRSVSGRNSYEQYF. This chain joins TRBV4-1 and TRBJ2-7; 9 nucleotides agree with TRBD2. The CDR3 contains 19 residues. Germline CDR1 MGHRA, CDR2 YSYEKL. Trimming removed 5 bases from V and 0 bases from J; junction bases left unmatched: 17.

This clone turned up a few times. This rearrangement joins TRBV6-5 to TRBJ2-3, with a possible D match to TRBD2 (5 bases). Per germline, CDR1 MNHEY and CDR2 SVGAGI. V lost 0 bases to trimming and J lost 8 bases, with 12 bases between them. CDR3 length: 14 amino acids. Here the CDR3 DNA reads TGTGCCAGCAGTTACTCGAGAGCCGCGGGTACGCAGTATTTT. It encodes CASSYSRAAGTQYF.

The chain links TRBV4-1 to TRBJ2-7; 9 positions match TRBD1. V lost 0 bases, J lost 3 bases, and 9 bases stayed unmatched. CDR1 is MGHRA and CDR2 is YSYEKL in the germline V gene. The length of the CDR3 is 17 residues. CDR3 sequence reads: CASSQDLQGQGFYEQYF. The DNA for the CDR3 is TGCGCCAGCAGCCAAGATCTTCAGGGACAGGGATTCTACGAGCAGTACTTC.

The CDR3 coding sequence is TGTGCCATCAGTGATGTCAGGGCCCCCTACGAGCAGTACTTC. It is translated as CAISDVRAPYEQYF. J is TRBJ2-7 and V is TRBV10-3; TRBD1 might be the D (5 bases). The CDR3 consists of 14 residues. CDR1 and CDR2 (germline): ENHRY, SYGVKD. The V end was cut by 3 bases, the J end by 2 bases, with 11 bases between.

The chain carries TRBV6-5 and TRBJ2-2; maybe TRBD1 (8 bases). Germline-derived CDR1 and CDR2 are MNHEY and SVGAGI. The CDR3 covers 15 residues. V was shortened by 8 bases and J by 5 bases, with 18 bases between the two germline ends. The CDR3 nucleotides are TGTGCCAGCCCAGGGGAGGGACAGGTAACCGGGGAGCTGTTTTTT. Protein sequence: CASPGEGQVTGELFF.

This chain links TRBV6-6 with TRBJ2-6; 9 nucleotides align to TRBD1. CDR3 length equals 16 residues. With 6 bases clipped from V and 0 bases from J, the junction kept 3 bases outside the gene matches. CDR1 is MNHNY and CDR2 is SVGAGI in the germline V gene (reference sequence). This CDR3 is CASSRDRVSGANVLTF. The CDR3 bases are TGTGCCAGCAGCAGGGACAGGGTCTCTGGGGCCAACGTCCTGACTTTC.

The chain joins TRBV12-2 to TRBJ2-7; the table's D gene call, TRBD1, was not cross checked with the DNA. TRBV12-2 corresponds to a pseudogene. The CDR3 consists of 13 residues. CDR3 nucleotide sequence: TGTGCAAGTCGCTCTCGGGACAACGACGAGCAGTACTTC. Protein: CASRSRDNDEQYF.

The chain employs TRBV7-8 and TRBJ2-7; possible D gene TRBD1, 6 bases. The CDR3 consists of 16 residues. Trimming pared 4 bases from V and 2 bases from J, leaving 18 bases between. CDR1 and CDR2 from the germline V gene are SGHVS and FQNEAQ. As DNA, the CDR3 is TGTGCCAGCAGCTGGGGGACATCCGCCTTACCCTACGAGCAGTACTTC. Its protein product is CASSWGTSALPYEQYF.

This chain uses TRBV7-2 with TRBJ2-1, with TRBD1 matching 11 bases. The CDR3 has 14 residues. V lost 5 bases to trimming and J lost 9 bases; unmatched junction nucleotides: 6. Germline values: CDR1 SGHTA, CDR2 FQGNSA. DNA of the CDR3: TGTGCCAGCAGCATCGGGACAGGGGGGATTGAGCAGTTCTTC. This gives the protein CASSIGTGGIEQFF.

The CDR3, as DNA: TGTGCCAGCAAAAGGGGGCGGTACTACGAGCAGTACTTC. It yields the protein CASKRGRYYEQYF. This chain links TRBV6-5 with TRBJ2-7; 7 bases fit TRBD1. Germline loops: CDR1 MNHEY, CDR2 SVGAGI. Trimming removed 7 bases from V and 3 bases from J; junction bases left unmatched: 6. This CDR3 spans 13 amino acids.

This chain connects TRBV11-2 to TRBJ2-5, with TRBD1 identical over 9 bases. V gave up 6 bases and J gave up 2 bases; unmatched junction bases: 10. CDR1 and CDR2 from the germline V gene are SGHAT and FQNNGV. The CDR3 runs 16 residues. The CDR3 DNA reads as TGTGCCAGCAGTTTCCCGGGACAGGGCAATCAAGAGACCCAGTACTTC. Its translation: CASSFPGQGNQETQYF.

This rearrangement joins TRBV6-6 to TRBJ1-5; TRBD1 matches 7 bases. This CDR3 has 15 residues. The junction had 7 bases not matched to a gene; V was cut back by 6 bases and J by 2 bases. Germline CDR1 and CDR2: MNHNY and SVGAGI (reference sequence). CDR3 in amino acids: CASRHGQVGNQPQHF. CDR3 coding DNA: TGTGCCAGCAGGCACGGACAGGTTGGCAATCAGCCCCAGCATTTT.

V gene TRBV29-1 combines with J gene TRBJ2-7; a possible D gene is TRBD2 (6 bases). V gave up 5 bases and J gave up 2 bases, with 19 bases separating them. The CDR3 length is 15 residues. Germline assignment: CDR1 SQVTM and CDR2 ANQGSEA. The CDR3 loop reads CSVIPRERAAYEQYF. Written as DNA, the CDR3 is TGCAGCGTTATCCCTCGGGAGCGGGCCGCCTACGAGCAGTACTTC.

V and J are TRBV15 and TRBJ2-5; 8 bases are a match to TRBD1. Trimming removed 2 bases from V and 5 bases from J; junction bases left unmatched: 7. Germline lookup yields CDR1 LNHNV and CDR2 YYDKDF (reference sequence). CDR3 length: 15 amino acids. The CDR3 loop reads CATSRLQTGDETQYF. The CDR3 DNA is TGTGCCACCAGCAGATTACAGACAGGGGACGAGACCCAGTACTTC.

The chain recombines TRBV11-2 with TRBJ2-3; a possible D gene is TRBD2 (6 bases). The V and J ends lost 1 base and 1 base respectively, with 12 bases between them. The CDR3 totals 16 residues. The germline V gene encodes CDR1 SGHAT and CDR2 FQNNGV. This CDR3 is CASSLGTNLGTDTQYF. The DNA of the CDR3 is TGTGCCAGCAGCTTAGGGACTAACCTGGGCACAGATACGCAGTATTTT.

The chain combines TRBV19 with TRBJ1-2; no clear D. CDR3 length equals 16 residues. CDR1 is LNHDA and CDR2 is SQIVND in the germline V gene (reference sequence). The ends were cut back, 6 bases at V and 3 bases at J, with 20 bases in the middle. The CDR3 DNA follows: TGTGCCAGTAGAGGCGGAATCGGGGTTCCAGACTATGGCTACACCTTC. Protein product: CASRGGIGVPDYGYTF. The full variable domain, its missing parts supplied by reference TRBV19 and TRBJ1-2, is DGGITQSPKYLFRKEGQNVTLSCEQNLNHDAMYWYRQDPGQGLRLIYYSQIVNDFQKGDIAEGYSVSREKKESFPLTVTSAQKNPTAFYLCASRGGIGVPDYGYTFGSGTRLTVV.